This record covers a single T cell receptor beta chain. The record originates from a study of blood T cell repertoires in COVID-19. Whole-study context: T cells, B-cell-depleted T cells, or PBMCs supplied cDNA or gDNA.

Germline V gene sequence: CDR1 LNHDA, CDR2 SQIVND (reference sequence). Trimming pared 3 bases from V and 10 bases from J, leaving 13 bases between. The CDR3 sequence is 13 residues long. Original data processing: Amplification of reference gene primers was used by the study to estimate nucleated cell counts. Sequenced by immunoSEQ multiplex PCR; TCRdb stores in-frame clones only, minus some. V, J and clone size are taken as reported in that table, and D and trimming were inferred from the DNA itself. The sample has 60,000 to 95,000 clones, more than 75% seen once. This receptor was identified in a woman aged 80 or over with active or convalescent COVID-19. The chain recombines TRBV19 with TRBJ2-1, with a weak D call TRBD2 (5 bases). The specimen was peripheral blood. The CDR3 DNA follows: TGTGCCAGTAGTATGGGCCGGGGAATCGAGCAGTTCTTC. This sequence encodes CASSMGRGIEQFF.